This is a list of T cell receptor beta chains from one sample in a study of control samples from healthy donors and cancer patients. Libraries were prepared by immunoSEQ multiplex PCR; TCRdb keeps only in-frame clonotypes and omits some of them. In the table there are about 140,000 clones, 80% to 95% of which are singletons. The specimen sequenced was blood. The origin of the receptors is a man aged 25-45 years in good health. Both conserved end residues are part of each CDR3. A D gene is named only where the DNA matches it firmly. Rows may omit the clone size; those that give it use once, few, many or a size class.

TGTGCCAGCAGCGGAACCCCGCGGAGAGGGGGCGCAGATACGCAGTATTTT CASSGTPRRGGADTQYF TRBJ2-3 TRBV9 TRBD1 NA
TGCAGCGTTGAGGGACTAGTTGCCTACAATGAGCAGTTCTTC CSVEGLVAYNEQFF TRBJ2-1 TRBV29-1 TRBD2 NA
TGTGCCAGCAGCTTAGTAGGGACAGGGGCTCAGCCCCAGCATTTT CASSLVGTGAQPQHF TRBJ1-5 TRBV11-3 TRBD1 NA
TGTGCCAGCAGATCTGGGGGCGGTTATCAGCCCCAGCATTTT CASRSGGGYQPQHF TRBJ1-5 TRBV2 NA NA
TGTGCCAGCATGAGGACAGGGGGAAATTCACCCCTCCACTTT CASMRTGGNSPLHF TRBJ1-6 TRBV6-5 TRBD1 few
TGTGCCAGCAGCAAAGCGCTAAGACTAGCGGGGGGGCTCCACGAGCAGTACTTC CASSKALRLAGGLHEQYF TRBJ2-7 TRBV21-1 NA NA
TGTGCCAGCAGCTTGGGACGACAGGGGGCTGAGACCAAAAACATTCAGTACTTC CASSLGRQGAETKNIQYF TRBJ2-4 TRBV5-7 TRBD1 few
TGTGCCAGCAGCTTCGCGCCCATGAACACTGAAGCTTTCTTT CASSFAPMNTEAFF TRBJ1-1 TRBV7-9 NA NA
TGCAGCGTTGTGGGGGATACGCAGTATTTT CSVVGDTQYF TRBJ2-3 TRBV29-1 NA NA
TGTGCCAGCCTTAAGAGGGGGCAGTACAATGAGCAGTTCTTC CASLKRGQYNEQFF TRBJ2-1 TRBV6-5 TRBD1 NA
TGTGCCAGCAGCTTACGACAGGGGGTTTACGCCGGGGAGCTGTTTTTT CASSLRQGVYAGELFF TRBJ2-2 TRBV9 TRBD1 NA
TGTGCCAGCAGCTTAACCTTTTGGACAGGGACTAACTATGGCTACACCTTC CASSLTFWTGTNYGYTF TRBJ1-2 TRBV7-2 TRBD1 NA
TGCAGCGTTGAAGGGGGCCTAGGCCAGGCAGATACGCAGTATTTT CSVEGGLGQADTQYF TRBJ2-3 TRBV29-1 NA NA
TGTGCCAGTAGTATTGGGTACGAGCAGTACTTC CASSIGYEQYF TRBJ2-7 TRBV19 NA few
TGTGCCAGCAGTACCAATAGCGGGGGGGCTTACGAGCAGTACTTC CASSTNSGGAYEQYF TRBJ2-7 TRBV6-5 TRBD2 once
TGTGCCAGCAGCACGACAACAGGGAACGTCAACGAGCAGTACTTC CASSTTTGNVNEQYF TRBJ2-7 TRBV21-1 NA NA
TGTGCCAGCAGCCTTCTCTTGGGGGGCTCCTACAATGAGCAGTTCTTC CASSLLLGGSYNEQFF TRBJ2-1 TRBV7-9 NA NA
TGTGCCAGCAGTGAAGACAGCTGGAATGAAAAACTGTTTTTT CASSEDSWNEKLFF TRBJ1-4 TRBV6-1 NA once
TGTGCCAGCAGCGGCCGTGGGTTCACTGAAGCTTTCTTT CASSGRGFTEAFF TRBJ1-1 TRBV2 NA NA
TGCGCCAGTGAACTAGCGGGGGGGCCGAGCTCCTACAATGAGCAGTTCTTC CASELAGGPSSYNEQFF TRBJ2-1 TRBV5-1 TRBD2 NA
TGTGCCAGCAGCTTAGACGGCAGGGACAATCAGCCCCAGCATTTT CASSLDGRDNQPQHF TRBJ1-5 TRBV7-9 NA NA
TGTGCCAGCAGCCTTTGTGGGGTGTGCGAGCAGTACTTC CASSLCGVCEQYF TRBJ2-7 TRBV4-2 NA NA
TGTGCCAGCAGCTCCCTGGGGGGGGTGGCTACGCAGTATTTT CASSSLGGVATQYF TRBJ2-3 TRBV11-2 TRBD2 NA
TGCGCCAGCAGCCCTTTAACGGCTACGGAGAACACTGAAGCTTTCTTT CASSPLTATENTEAFF TRBJ1-1 TRBV5-1 NA once
TGTGCCAGCAGTTACTCGACCCTCGCTGAAGCTTTCTTT CASSYSTLAEAFF TRBJ1-1 TRBV6-2/TRBV6-3 NA NA
TGTGCCAGCAGTCCGGGACAGGGGGCCACCCTTAGCAATCAGCCCCAGCATTTT CASSPGQGATLSNQPQHF TRBJ1-5 TRBV6-6 TRBD1 NA
TGTGCCAGCAGCTTAGGGGACTACGAGCAGTACTTC CASSLGDYEQYF TRBJ2-7 TRBV7-9 NA NA
TGTGCCAGCAGCCCCCCGGCGGGGGGCAACACTGAAGCTTTCTTT CASSPPAGGNTEAFF TRBJ1-1 TRBV9 NA once
TGTGCCAGCCGCGACAGGGACACTAACTATGGCTACACCTTC CASRDRDTNYGYTF TRBJ1-2 TRBV6-5 TRBD1 NA
TGTGCCAGCAGCTTAGGACGTACGGGGAGGGGAAACACTGAAGCTTTCTTT CASSLGRTGRGNTEAFF TRBJ1-1 TRBV11-3 NA NA
TGTGCCAGCAGTTTAGGGACAGGGGGATCACCCCTCCACTTT CASSLGTGGSPLHF TRBJ1-6 TRBV28 TRBD1 NA
TGCAGCGGTGACAGGGGAAGGACTGAAGCTTTCTTT CSGDRGRTEAFF TRBJ1-1 TRBV29-1 TRBD1 NA
TGTGCCAGCAGCTTAGCGGGACCGGGGGCCAACGTCCTGACTTTC CASSLAGPGANVLTF TRBJ2-6 TRBV7-3 NA NA
TGTGCCAGCAGCCTTTTGGCGGGAAGAGGGGGAGATTCACCCCTCCACTTT CASSLLAGRGGDSPLHF TRBJ1-6 TRBV14 NA few
TGTGCCAGCAGCTCTAGTCAGGGCGGCTATGGCTACACCTTC CASSSSQGGYGYTF TRBJ1-2 TRBV7-8 NA once
TGTGCCAGCAGCGAGGGCTATAATTCACCCCTCCACTTT CASSEGYNSPLHF TRBJ1-6 TRBV27 NA NA
TGTGCCAGCAGTTACTCAGGGGGTAGCTCTGGGGCCAACGTCCTGACTTTC CASSYSGGSSGANVLTF TRBJ2-6 TRBV6-2/TRBV6-3 NA once
TGCAGCGTTCAAGTCCGGACAGCACCTCTATTAGGTGGTAAGACCATATATTTT CSVQVRTAPLLGGKTIYF TRBJ1-3 TRBV29-1 NA NA
TGCGCCAGCAGCTTTGGGACTAGCGGGCAAGAGACCCAGTACTTC CASSFGTSGQETQYF TRBJ2-5 TRBV5-1 TRBD2 NA
TGCAGCGTTGATGGAGGGGGCGCTGAAGCTTTCTTT CSVDGGGAEAFF TRBJ1-1 TRBV29-1 TRBD1 NA
TGTGCCAGCAGCCCCGGGACAGGGGGCACCTACGAGCAGTACTTC CASSPGTGGTYEQYF TRBJ2-7 TRBV6-5 TRBD1 NA
TGCGCCAGCAGCCTCATGCCGGGGGACCTAGGTTCACCCCTCCACTTT CASSLMPGDLGSPLHF TRBJ1-6 TRBV4-1 NA NA